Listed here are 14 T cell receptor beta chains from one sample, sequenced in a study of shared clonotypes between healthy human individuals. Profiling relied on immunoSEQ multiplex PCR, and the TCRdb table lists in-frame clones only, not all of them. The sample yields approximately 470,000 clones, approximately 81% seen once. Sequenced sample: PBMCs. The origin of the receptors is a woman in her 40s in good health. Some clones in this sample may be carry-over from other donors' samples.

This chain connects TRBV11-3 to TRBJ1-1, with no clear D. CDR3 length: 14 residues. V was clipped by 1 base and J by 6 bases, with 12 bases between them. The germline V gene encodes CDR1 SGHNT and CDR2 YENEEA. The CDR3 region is CASSLGGRGSEAFF. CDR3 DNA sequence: TGTGCCAGCAGCTTAGGGGGTCGGGGTTCTGAAGCTTTCTTT. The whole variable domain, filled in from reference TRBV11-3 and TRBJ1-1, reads EAGVVQSPRYKIIEKKQPVAFWCNPISGHNTLYWYLQNLGQGPELLIRYENEEAVDDSQLPKDRFSAERLKGVDSTLKIQPAELGDSAVYLCASSLGGRGSEAFFGQGTRLTVV.

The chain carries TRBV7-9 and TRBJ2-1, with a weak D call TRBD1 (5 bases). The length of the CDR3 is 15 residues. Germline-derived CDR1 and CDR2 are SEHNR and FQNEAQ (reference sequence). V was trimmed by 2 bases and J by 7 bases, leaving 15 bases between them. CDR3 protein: CASSLPGTGLNEQFF. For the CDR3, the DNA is TGTGCCAGCAGCTTACCCGGTACAGGATTGAATGAGCAGTTCTTC.

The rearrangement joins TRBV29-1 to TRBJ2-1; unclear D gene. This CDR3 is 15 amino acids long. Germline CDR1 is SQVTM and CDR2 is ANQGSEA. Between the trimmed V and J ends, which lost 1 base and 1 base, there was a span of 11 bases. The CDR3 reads CSVEVSEPSYNEQFF. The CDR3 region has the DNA TGCAGCGTTGAAGTGTCAGAGCCTTCCTACAATGAGCAGTTCTTC.

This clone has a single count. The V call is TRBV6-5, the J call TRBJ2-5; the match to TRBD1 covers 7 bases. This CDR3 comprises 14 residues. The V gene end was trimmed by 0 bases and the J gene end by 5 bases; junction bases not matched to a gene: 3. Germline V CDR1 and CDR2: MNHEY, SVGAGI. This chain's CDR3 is CASSYSGTAETQYF. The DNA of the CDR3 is TGTGCCAGCAGTTACTCAGGGACAGCCGAGACCCAGTACTTC.

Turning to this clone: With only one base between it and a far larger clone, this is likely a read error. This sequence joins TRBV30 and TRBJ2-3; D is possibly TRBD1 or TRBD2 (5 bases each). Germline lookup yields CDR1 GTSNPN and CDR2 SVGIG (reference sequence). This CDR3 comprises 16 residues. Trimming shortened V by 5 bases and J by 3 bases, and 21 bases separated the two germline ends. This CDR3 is CAWGTGEWASTDTQYF. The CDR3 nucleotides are TGTGCCTGGGGGACCGGAGAGTGGGCTTCAACAGATACGCAGTATTTT.

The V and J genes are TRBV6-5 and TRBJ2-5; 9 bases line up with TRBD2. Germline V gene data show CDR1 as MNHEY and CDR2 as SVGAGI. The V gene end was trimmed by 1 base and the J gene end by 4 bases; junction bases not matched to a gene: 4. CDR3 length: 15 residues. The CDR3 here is CASSYWSSGTETQYF. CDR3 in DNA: TGTGCCAGCAGTTACTGGTCTAGCGGGACAGAGACCCAGTACTTC.

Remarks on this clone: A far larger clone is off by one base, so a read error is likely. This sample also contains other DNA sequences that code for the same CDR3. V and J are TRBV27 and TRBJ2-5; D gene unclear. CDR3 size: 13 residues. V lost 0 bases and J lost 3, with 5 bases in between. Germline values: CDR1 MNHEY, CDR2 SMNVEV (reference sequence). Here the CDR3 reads CASSLSEEETQYF. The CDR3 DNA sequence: TGTGCCAGCAGTTTATCAGAGGAAGAGACCCAGTACTTC.

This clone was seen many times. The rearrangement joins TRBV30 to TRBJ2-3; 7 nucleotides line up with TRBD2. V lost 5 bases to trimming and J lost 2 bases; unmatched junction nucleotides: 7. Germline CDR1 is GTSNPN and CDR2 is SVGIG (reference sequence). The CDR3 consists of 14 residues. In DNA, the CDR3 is TGTGCCTGGGTTGGGGGGGGATTCACAGATACGCAGTATTTT. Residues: CAWVGGGFTDTQYF.

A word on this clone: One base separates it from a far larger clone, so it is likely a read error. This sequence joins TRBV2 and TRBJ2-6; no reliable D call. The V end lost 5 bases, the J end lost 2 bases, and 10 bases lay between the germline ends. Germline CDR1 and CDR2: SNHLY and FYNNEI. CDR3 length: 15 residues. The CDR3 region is CASSSLSTGANVLTF. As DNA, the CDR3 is TGTGCCAGCAGTTCCCTTAGTACTGGGGCCAACGTCCTGACTTTC.

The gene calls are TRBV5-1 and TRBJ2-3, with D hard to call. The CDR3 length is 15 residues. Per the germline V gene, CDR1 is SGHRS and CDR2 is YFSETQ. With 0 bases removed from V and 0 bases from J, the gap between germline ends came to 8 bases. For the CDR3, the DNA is TGCGCCAGCAGCTTGGTACAATCTAGCACAGATACGCAGTATTTT. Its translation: CASSLVQSSTDTQYF.

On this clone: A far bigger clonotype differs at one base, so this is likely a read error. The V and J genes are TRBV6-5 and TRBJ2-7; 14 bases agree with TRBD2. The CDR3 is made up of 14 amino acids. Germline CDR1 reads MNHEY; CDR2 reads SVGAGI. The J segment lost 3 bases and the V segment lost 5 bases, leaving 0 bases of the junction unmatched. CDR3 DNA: TGTGCCAGCAGTGGACTAGCGGGAGGCTACGAGCAGTACTTC. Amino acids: CASSGLAGGYEQYF.

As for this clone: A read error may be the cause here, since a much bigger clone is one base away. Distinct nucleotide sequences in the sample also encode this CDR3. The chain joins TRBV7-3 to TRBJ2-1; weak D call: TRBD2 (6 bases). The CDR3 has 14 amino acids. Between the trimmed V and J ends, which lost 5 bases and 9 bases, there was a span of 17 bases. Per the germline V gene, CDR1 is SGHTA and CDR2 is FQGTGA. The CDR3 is CASSLSGPSAEQFF. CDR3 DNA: TGTGCCAGCAGCCTAAGCGGGCCCTCTGCTGAGCAGTTCTTC.

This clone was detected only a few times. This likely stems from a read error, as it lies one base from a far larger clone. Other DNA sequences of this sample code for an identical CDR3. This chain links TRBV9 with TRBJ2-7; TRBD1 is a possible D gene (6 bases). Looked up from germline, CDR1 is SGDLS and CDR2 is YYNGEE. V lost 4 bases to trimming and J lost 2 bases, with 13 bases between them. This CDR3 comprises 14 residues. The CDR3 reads CASSTQGVPYEQYF. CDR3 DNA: TGTGCCAGCAGCACACAGGGTGTACCCTACGAGCAGTACTTC.

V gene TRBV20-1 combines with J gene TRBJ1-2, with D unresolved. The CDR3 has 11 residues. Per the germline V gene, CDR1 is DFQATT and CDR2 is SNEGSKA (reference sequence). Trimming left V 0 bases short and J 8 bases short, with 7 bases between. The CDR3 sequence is CSARDPDGYTF. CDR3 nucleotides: TGCAGTGCTAGAGATCCAGACGGCTACACCTTC.